This record covers a single T cell receptor (beta chain). Its target is not known. This entry belongs to a study of OX40 agonist ivuxolimab in advanced cancers. CDR1 and CDR2 (germline): SEHNR, FQNEAQ (reference sequence). This CDR3 has 15 residues. V was pared by 5 bases and J by 6 bases, with 17 bases between. Libraries were prepared by immunoSEQ multiplex PCR; TCRdb keeps only in-frame clonotypes and omits some of them. The sample records about 98,000 clones, 70% to 90% being singletons. Findings of the study overall: CD4+ and CD8+ T cells in blood underwent clonal expansion by week 6 at 0.1 to 3.0 mg/kg. Undetermined was the antigen specificity of the expanded peripheral T cells.

The V gene is TRBV7-9, the J gene TRBJ1-5; a possible D gene is TRBD1 (5 bases). The input for sequencing was CD4+ or CD8+ T cells sorted from blood, taken in a trial of the OX40 agonist ivuxolimab. The clonotype originates from an adult with an advanced solid tumor such as melanoma, head and neck, liver or kidney cancer. The CDR3 nucleotides read TGTGCCAGCAGCCAAACAGGCCCTCCGGGTCAGCCCCAGCATTTT. Encoded protein: CASSQTGPPGQPQHF.